The 21 T cell receptor beta chains given below trace back to one sample, sequenced in a study of immune evolution from preneoplasia to lung adenocarcinoma. The assay was immunoSEQ multiplex PCR, and TCRdb's table has in-frame clones only and misses some. This table has about 5,000 clones, about 81% appearing once. Source material: FFPE normal lung tissue adjacent to the tumor. The receptors were gathered from a person aged 50-75 years with lung adenocarcinoma.

The J gene is TRBJ2-1, the V gene TRBV11-2, with 7 bases matching TRBD2. Unmatched junction bases numbered 7, after V lost 5 bases and J lost 3 bases. Germline-derived CDR1 and CDR2 are SGHAT and FQNNGV. The CDR3 is 15 amino acids. CDR3 protein: CASSLTSEYYNEQFF. CDR3 nucleotide sequence: TGTGCCAGCAGCCTAACTAGCGAGTACTACAATGAGCAGTTCTTC.

V usage is TRBV5-6 and J usage is TRBJ1-4, with a possible D match to TRBD1 (6 bases). Germline V lookup: CDR1 SGHDT, CDR2 YYEEEE. This CDR3 is built from 15 residues. V was shortened by 2 bases and J by 6 bases, with 14 bases between the two germline ends. The CDR3 protein is CASSLIGRGDEKLFF. CDR3 in DNA: TGTGCCAGCAGCTTAATCGGCAGGGGAGATGAAAAACTGTTTTTT.

The chain employs TRBV5-4 and TRBJ2-5; 8 positions agree with TRBD2. Germline V gene lookup returns CDR1 SGHNT and CDR2 YYREEE (reference sequence). CDR3 length equals 16 residues. J gave up 5 bases and V 0 bases, and 9 bases lay outside the gene matches. The CDR3, as DNA: TGTGCCAGCAGCTTGGACCGGGAGGGCTATGGGGAGACCCAGTACTTC. This encodes CASSLDREGYGETQYF. The entire variable domain, with the rest obtained from reference TRBV5-4 and TRBJ2-5, is as follows: ETGVTQSPTHLIKTRGQQVTLRCSSQSGHNTVSWYQQALGQGPQFIFQYYREEENGRGNFPPRFSGLQFPNYSSELNVNALELDDSALYLCASSLDREGYGETQYFGPGTRLLVL.

The V call is TRBV7-8, the J call TRBJ1-5; D might be TRBD1 (6 bases). The V gene lost 5 bases and the J gene lost 1 base, with 18 bases spanning the gap. CDR1 and CDR2 from the germline V gene are SGHVS and FQNEAQ. The CDR3 spans 17 residues. The DNA for the CDR3 is TGTGCCAGCAGCCCAAGACCAGGGGTAAGGAGCAATCAGCCCCAGCATTTT. Protein: CASSPRPGVRSNQPQHF.

The V call is TRBV19, the J call TRBJ2-7; 7 positions match TRBD1. V was clipped by 6 bases and J by 7 bases; unmatched bases: 18. Germline CDR1 reads LNHDA; CDR2 reads SQIVND (reference sequence). This CDR3 is built from 16 residues. Here the CDR3 reads CASSLDWTGYLKEQYF. The CDR3 region has the DNA TGTGCCAGTAGCCTCGACTGGACAGGATATTTGAAGGAGCAGTACTTC.

The chain is built from TRBV28 and TRBJ1-5; D ambiguous. CDR3 length: 15 amino acids. Trimming pared 2 bases from V and 5 bases from J, leaving 13 bases between. Looked up from germline, CDR1 is MDHEN and CDR2 is SYDVKM. The CDR3 DNA reads TGTGCCAGCAGTTTAAAACAAGGAAAATATCAGCCCCAGCATTTT. Translation: CASSLKQGKYQPQHF.

The chain couples TRBV2 to TRBJ2-3; 7 bases map to TRBD2. J lost 8 bases, V lost 3 bases, and 23 bases had no gene match. CDR3 length: 19 amino acids. Germline-derived CDR1 and CDR2 are SNHLY and FYNNEI. The CDR3 is CASSDGATRASGAPVTQYF. The DNA for the CDR3 is TGTGCCAGCAGTGACGGAGCGACGAGGGCTAGCGGAGCCCCAGTTACGCAGTATTTT.

In DNA form, the CDR3 reads TGTGCCAGTAGTCCCCGAGGGAGCGGGAGCGGTGAGCAGTTCTTC. Translated, it gives CASSPRGSGSGEQFF. The rearrangement links TRBV19 to TRBJ2-1; 8 nucleotides align to TRBD2. The trim removed 5 bases at V and 9 bases at J, leaving 12 bases unmatched. Germline CDR1 and CDR2: LNHDA and SQIVND (reference sequence). This CDR3 region has 15 residues.

As for this clone: Other nucleotide sequences from this sample produce the same CDR3. The chain carries TRBV5-1 and TRBJ2-1; a weak D match, TRBD1 (5 bases). Germline V CDR1 and CDR2: SGHRS, YFSETQ. This CDR3 is built from 13 residues. The germline V and J ends were trimmed by 0 bases and 9 bases, with 10 bases remaining between them. CDR3 nucleotides: TGCGCCAGCAGCTTGGACTGGGGCTCTGAGCAGTTCTTC. It codes for CASSLDWGSEQFF.

The chain couples TRBV2 to TRBJ1-1, with 7 positions matching TRBD1. Trimming cost V 8 bases and J 6 bases; bases outside gene matches: 9. The CDR3 has 13 residues. Per germline, CDR1 SNHLY and CDR2 FYNNEI. CDR3 sequence reads: CASLGQETPEAFF. For the CDR3, the DNA is TGTGCCAGCCTCGGACAGGAGACACCTGAAGCTTTCTTT.

V usage is TRBV27 and J usage is TRBJ2-1, with D possibly matching TRBD1 (5 bases). Trimming stripped 5 bases from V and 5 bases from J, with 10 bases between. CDR1 is MNHEY and CDR2 is SMNVEV in the germline V gene (reference sequence). There are 13 residues in the CDR3. The CDR3 nucleotides are TGTGCCAGCAGTCGACAGAGTGACAATGAGCAGTTCTTC. This encodes CASSRQSDNEQFF.

J is TRBJ1-4 and V is TRBV28; no reliable D call. The V and J ends lost 6 bases and 8 bases respectively, with 13 bases between them. The CDR3 contains 13 residues. From germline, CDR1 is MDHEN and CDR2 SYDVKM. In DNA form, the CDR3 reads TGTGCCAGCAGCGAACCCCCGGAGGAAAAACTGTTTTTT. Translated: CASSEPPEEKLFF.

The rearrangement joins TRBV27 to TRBJ1-2; TRBD1 aligns across 8 bases. The CDR3 length is 17 residues. Unmatched junction bases numbered 19, after V lost 6 bases and J lost 7 bases. The germline V gene has CDR1 MNHEY and CDR2 SMNVEV (reference sequence). The CDR3 DNA follows: TGTGCCAGCAGCCCCGGGGGGGCAGGGGGCGGCTTTGGTGGCTACACCTTC. Translation gives CASSPGGAGGGFGGYTF.

This rearrangement joins TRBV5-6 to TRBJ2-5; 10 bases fit TRBD2. The CDR3 sequence is 14 residues long. Germline CDR1 and CDR2: SGHDT and YYEEEE. J was trimmed by 5 bases and V by 4 bases; bases with no gene match: 5. The CDR3 sequence is CASSLLAGEETQYF. The CDR3 DNA follows: TGTGCCAGCAGCCTCCTAGCGGGAGAGGAGACCCAGTACTTC. Using reference TRBV5-6 and TRBJ2-5 for the parts outside the CDR3, the full variable domain is DAGVTQSPTHLIKTRGQQVTLRCSPKSGHDTVSWYQQALGQGPQFIFQYYEEEERQRGNFPDRFSGHQFPNYSSELNVNALLLGDSALYLCASSLLAGEETQYFGPGTRLLVL.

V usage is TRBV15 and J usage is TRBJ2-1; D remains ambiguous. The CDR3 length is 14 residues. With 1 base removed from V and 6 bases from J, the gap between germline ends came to 10 bases. Per germline, CDR1 LNHNV and CDR2 YYDKDF (reference sequence). CDR3 region: CATSRVPLSNEQFF. As DNA, the CDR3 is TGTGCCACCAGCAGAGTCCCACTCAGCAATGAGCAGTTCTTC.

The CDR3 sequence is CASSAGGAGDGYTF. The CDR3 DNA reads as TGTGCCAGCTCTGCAGGGGGCGCCGGGGATGGCTACACCTTC. The chain carries TRBV18 and TRBJ1-2; TRBD1 agrees at 8 bases. The J segment lost 6 bases and the V segment lost 6 bases, leaving 9 bases of the junction unmatched. The germline V gene encodes CDR1 KGHSH and CDR2 LQKENI. The CDR3 length is 14 residues.

V usage is TRBV5-6 and J usage is TRBJ1-2, with D tentatively TRBD1 (6 bases). Germline V gives CDR1 SGHDT, CDR2 YYEEEE. With 4 bases removed from V and 4 bases from J, the gap between germline ends came to 17 bases. The CDR3 runs to 15 residues. The CDR3 here is CASSDTSGESYGYTF. The DNA of the CDR3 is TGTGCCAGCAGCGATACTTCAGGGGAGAGCTATGGCTACACCTTC.

V and J are TRBV6-1 and TRBJ2-1; unclear D gene. This CDR3 has 15 amino acids. CDR1 is MNHNS, CDR2 SASEGT, per germline. Trimming pared 3 bases from V and 0 bases from J, leaving 9 bases between. The CDR3 loop reads CASSELIRSYNEQFF. CDR3 nucleotides: TGTGCCAGCAGTGAGTTGATCCGCTCCTACAATGAGCAGTTCTTC.

This chain links TRBV29-1 with TRBJ2-5; D is uncertain. This CDR3 has 11 amino acids. Germline CDR1 and CDR2: SQVTM and ANQGSEA. CDR3 in amino acids: CSGRTQETQYF. The CDR3 DNA reads as TGCAGTGGCAGGACCCAAGAGACCCAGTACTTC.

Comment on this clone: Sequence at one end of the junction differs from germline and may be a read error. This chain uses TRBV29-1 with TRBJ2-4; 11 nucleotides line up with TRBD1. The CDR3 runs to 12 residues. Germline V lookup: CDR1 SQVTM, CDR2 ANQGSEA. The CDR3 region is CSVEGGQGATFF. The DNA of the CDR3 is TGCAGCGTTGAAGGTGGACAGGGGGCGACTTTTTTC.

The rearrangement links TRBV6-6 to TRBJ1-2; D is uncertain. Trimming stripped 0 bases from V and 2 bases from J, with 10 bases between. Germline CDR1 and CDR2: MNHNY and SVGAGI (reference sequence). The CDR3 has 15 residues. The CDR3 spells CASSYSRYLNYGYTF. As DNA, the CDR3 is TGTGCCAGCAGTTACTCTAGATACCTAAACTATGGCTACACCTTC.